The TCR beta chain described here comes from a study of regulatory T cells in long-lasting Graves disease. With iRepertoire HTBI primers and Arm-PCR of CDR3 regions, TCR beta libraries were built. TCRdb re-derived calls from the multiplex PCR reads in MiXCR, one entry per CDR3 protein. The sample holds more than 400,000 distinct CDR3 sequences, around 17% seen once. Time point in this sample: newly diagnosed GD, antithyroid drugs for less than 3 months. The TCR library was prepared using RNA isolated from PBMCs. This CDR3 has 14 residues. Germline loops: CDR1 LNHDA, CDR2 SQIVND (reference sequence). Trimming shortened V by 1 base and J by 7 bases, and 11 bases separated the two germline ends. The sample was also reused in another study, on T cells in Graves' hyperthyroidism and ophthalmopathy.

This chain links TRBV19 with TRBJ2-1, with D possibly TRBD2 on 5 matching bases. The source was peripheral blood mononuclear cells (PBMCs), collected at new diagnosis, from a patient treated with antithyroid drugs. This receptor was taken from a woman in her thirties with Graves disease. CDR3 residues: CASSIVRAPNEQFF. CDR3 nucleotide sequence: TGTGCCAGTAGTATAGTGAGGGCCCCTAATGAGCAGTTCTTC.